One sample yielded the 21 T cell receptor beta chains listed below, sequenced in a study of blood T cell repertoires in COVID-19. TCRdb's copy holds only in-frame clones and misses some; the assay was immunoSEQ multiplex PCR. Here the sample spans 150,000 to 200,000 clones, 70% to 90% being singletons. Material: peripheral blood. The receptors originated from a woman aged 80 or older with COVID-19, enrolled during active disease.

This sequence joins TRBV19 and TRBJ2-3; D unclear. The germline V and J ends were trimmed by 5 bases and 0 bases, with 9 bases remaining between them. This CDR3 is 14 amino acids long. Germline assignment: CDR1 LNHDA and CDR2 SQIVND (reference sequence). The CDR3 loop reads CASSLSESTDTQYF. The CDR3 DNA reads TGTGCCAGTAGTCTGTCAGAAAGCACAGATACGCAGTATTTT.

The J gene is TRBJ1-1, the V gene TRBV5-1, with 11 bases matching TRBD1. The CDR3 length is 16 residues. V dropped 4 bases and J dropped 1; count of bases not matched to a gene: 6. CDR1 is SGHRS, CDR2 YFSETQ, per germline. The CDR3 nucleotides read TGCGCCAGCAGCCTGGGACAGGGGGGAGGGAACACTGAAGCTTTCTTT. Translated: CASSLGQGGGNTEAFF.

The CDR3 reads CATSRERVLAGANVLTF. CDR3 bases: TGTGCCACCAGCAGAGAAAGAGTGCTAGCCGGGGCCAACGTCCTGACTTTC. The chain carries TRBV15 and TRBJ2-6, with a weak D call TRBD2 (5 bases). The CDR3 is 17 amino acids. Germline CDR1 and CDR2: LNHNV and YYDKDF (reference sequence). The V end lost 0 bases, the J end lost 4 bases, and 13 bases lay between the germline ends.

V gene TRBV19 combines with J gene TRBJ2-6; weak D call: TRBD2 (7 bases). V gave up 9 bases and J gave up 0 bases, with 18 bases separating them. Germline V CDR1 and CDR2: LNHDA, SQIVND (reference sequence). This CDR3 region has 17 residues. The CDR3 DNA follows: TGTGCCAGCGCCCGGGGAGGGGGACTCTCTGGGGCCAACGTCCTGACTTTC. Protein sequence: CASARGGGLSGANVLTF. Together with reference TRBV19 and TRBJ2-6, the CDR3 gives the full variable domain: DGGITQSPKYLFRKEGQNVTLSCEQNLNHDAMYWYRQDPGQGLRLIYYSQIVNDFQKGDIAEGYSVSREKKESFPLTVTSAQKNPTAFYLCASARGGGLSGANVLTFGAGSRLTVL.

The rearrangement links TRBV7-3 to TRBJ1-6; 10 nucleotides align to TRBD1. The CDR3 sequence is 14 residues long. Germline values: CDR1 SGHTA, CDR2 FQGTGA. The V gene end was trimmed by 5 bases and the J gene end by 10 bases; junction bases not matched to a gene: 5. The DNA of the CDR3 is TGTGCCAGCAGCCCAACGGGACAGGGGTCACCCCTCCACTTT. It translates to CASSPTGQGSPLHF. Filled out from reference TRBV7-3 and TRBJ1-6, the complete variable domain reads GAGVSQTPSNKVTEKGKYVELRCDPISGHTALYWYRQSLGQGPEFLIYFQGTGAADDSGLPNDRFFAVRPEGSVSTLKIQRTERGDSAVYLCASSPTGQGSPLHFGNGTRLTVT.

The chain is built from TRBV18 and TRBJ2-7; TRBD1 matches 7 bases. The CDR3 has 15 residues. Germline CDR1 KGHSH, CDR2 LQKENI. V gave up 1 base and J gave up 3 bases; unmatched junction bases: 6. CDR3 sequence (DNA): TGTGCCAGCTCACCACTGGGGAGACAGGGCTACGAGCAGTACTTC. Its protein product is CASSPLGRQGYEQYF.

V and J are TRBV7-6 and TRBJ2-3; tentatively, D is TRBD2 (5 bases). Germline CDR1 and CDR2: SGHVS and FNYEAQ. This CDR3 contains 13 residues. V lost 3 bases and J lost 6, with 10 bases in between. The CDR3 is CASSLIGGDTQYF. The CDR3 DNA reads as TGTGCCAGCAGCTTGATTGGCGGGGATACGCAGTATTTT.

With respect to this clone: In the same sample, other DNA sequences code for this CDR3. The DNA of the CDR3 is TGTGCCAGCTCACCACTGGGGGGAGAGACCCAGTACTTC. Amino acid sequence: CASSPLGGETQYF. The rearrangement uses TRBV18 and TRBJ2-5; D is perhaps TRBD2 (6 bases). Between the trimmed V and J ends, which lost 1 base and 4 bases, there was a span of 7 bases. The CDR3 consists of 13 residues. Per germline, CDR1 KGHSH and CDR2 LQKENI.

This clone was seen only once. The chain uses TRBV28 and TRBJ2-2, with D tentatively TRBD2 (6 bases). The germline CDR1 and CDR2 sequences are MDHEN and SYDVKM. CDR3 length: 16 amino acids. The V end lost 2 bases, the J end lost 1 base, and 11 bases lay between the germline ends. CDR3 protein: CASSLGGGRNTGELFF. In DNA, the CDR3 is TGTGCCAGCAGTTTAGGAGGAGGGAGGAACACCGGGGAGCTGTTTTTT.

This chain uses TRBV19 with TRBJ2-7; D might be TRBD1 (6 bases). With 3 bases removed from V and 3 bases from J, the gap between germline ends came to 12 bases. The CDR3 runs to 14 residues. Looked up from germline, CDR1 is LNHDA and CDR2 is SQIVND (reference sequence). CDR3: CASSIGPDSYEQYF. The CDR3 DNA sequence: TGTGCCAGTAGTATTGGGCCGGACAGCTACGAGCAGTACTTC. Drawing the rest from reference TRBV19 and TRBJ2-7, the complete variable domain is DGGITQSPKYLFRKEGQNVTLSCEQNLNHDAMYWYRQDPGQGLRLIYYSQIVNDFQKGDIAEGYSVSREKKESFPLTVTSAQKNPTAFYLCASSIGPDSYEQYFGPGTRLTVT.

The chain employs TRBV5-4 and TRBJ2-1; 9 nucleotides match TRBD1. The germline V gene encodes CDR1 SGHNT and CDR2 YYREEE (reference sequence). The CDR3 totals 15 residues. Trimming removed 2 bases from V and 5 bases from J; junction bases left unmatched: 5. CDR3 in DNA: TGTGCCAGCAGCTTCCGGGACAGGGTCGACAATGAGCAGTTCTTC. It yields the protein CASSFRDRVDNEQFF.

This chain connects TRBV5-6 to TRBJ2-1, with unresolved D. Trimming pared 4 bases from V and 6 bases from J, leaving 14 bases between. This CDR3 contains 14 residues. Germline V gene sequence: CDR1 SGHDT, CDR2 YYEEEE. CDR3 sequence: CASSETYPRNEQFF. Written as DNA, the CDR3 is TGTGCCAGCAGCGAAACCTACCCCCGCAATGAGCAGTTCTTC.

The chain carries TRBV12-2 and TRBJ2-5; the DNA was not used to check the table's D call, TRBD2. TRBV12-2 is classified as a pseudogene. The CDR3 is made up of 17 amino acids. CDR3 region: CASRLCRTSGGQETQYF. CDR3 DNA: TGTGCAAGTCGCTTATGTAGGACTAGCGGGGGGCAAGAGACCCAGTACTTC.

The CDR3 DNA sequence: TGTGCCAGCAGTGTTATGGGACAGGGGGTTACAGATACGCAGTATTTT. Amino acids: CASSVMGQGVTDTQYF. The rearrangement uses TRBV2 and TRBJ2-3, with 11 bases that match TRBD1. The V segment lost 4 bases and the J segment 3 bases; nucleotides outside the gene matches: 6. The CDR3 length is 16 residues. Looked up from germline, CDR1 is SNHLY and CDR2 is FYNNEI.

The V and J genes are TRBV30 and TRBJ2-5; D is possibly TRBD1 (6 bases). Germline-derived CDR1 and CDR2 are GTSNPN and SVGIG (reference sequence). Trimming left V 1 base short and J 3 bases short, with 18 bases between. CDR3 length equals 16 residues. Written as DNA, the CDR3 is TGTGCCTGGAGTGAGGGGTACGCGACAGGAGAAGAGACCCAGTACTTC. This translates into CAWSEGYATGEETQYF.

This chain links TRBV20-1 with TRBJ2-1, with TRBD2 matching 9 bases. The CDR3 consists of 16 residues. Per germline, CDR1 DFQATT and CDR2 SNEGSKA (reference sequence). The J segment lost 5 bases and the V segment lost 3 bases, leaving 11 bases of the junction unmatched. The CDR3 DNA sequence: TGCAGTGCTAGTGGGCTAGCGGGGCGGGGCAACAATGAGCAGTTCTTC. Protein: CSASGLAGRGNNEQFF.

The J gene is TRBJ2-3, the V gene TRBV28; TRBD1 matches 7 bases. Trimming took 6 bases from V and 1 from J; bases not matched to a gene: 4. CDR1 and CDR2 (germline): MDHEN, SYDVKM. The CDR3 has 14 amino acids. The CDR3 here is CASRSGGGTDTQYF. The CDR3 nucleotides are TGTGCCAGCAGATCAGGGGGTGGCACAGATACGCAGTATTTT.

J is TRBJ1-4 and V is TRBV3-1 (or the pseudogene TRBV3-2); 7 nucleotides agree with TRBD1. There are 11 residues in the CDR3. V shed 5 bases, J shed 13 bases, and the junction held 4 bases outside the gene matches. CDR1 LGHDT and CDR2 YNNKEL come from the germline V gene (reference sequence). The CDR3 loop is CASSGRQGLFF. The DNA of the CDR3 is TGTGCCAGCAGCGGCCGACAGGGACTGTTTTTT.

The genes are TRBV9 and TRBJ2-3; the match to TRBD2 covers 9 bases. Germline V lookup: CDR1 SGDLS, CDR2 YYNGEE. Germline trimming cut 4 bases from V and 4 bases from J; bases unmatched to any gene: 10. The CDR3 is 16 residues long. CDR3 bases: TGTGCCAGCAGCCCCGCGGCGGGGGGGCACCCAGATACGCAGTATTTT. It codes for CASSPAAGGHPDTQYF. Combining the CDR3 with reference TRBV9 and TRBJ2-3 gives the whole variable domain DSGVTQTPKHLITATGQRVTLRCSPRSGDLSVYWYQQSLDQGLQFLIQYYNGEERAKGNILERFSAQQFPDLHSELNLSSLELGDSALYFCASSPAAGGHPDTQYFGPGTRLTVL.

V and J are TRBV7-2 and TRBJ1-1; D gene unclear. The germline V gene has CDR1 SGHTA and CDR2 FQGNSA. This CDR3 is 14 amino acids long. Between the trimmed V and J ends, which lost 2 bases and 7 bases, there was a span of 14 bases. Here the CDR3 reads CASSLRSQRGEAFF. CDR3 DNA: TGTGCCAGCAGCTTAAGGTCCCAGCGGGGTGAAGCTTTCTTT.

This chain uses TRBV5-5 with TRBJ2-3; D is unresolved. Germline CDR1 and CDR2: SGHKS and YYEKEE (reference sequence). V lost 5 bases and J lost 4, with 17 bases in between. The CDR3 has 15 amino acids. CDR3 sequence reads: CASRTFLTSADTQYF. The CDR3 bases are TGTGCCAGCAGGACTTTTCTAACCTCCGCAGATACGCAGTATTTT.